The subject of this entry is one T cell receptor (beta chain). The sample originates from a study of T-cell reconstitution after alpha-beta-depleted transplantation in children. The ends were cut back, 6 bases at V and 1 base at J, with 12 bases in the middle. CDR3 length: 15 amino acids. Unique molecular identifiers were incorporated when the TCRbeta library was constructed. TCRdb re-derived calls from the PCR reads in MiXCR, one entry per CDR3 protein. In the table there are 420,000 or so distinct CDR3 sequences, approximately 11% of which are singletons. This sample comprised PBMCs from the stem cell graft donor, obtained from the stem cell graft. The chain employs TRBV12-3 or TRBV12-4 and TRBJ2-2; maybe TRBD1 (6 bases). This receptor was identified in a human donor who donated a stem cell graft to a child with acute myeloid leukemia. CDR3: CASSPGTWNTGELFF. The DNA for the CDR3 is TGTGCCAGCAGCCCAGGGACATGGAACACCGGGGAGCTGTTTTTT.